The 30 T cell receptor beta chains in this list originate from one sample, sequenced in a study of OX40 agonist ivuxolimab in advanced cancers. TCRdb keeps only in-frame clones here, not all; method: immunoSEQ multiplex PCR. The data hold about 17,000 clones, with 78% observed a single time. Here the sequenced sample was CD4+ or CD8+ T cells sorted from blood, taken in a trial of the OX40 agonist ivuxolimab. Receptors were obtained from an adult with an advanced solid tumor such as melanoma, head and neck, liver or kidney cancer.

V is TRBV7-9 and J is TRBJ2-3; tentatively, D is TRBD2 (5 bases). Trimming took off 9 bases at V and 2 bases at J, with 18 bases between the two ends. This CDR3 has 15 residues. CDR1 SEHNR and CDR2 FQNEAQ come from the germline V gene (reference sequence). The CDR3 nucleotides read TGTGCCAGTCGGCCAGCTAGCTTTGACACAGATACGCAGTATTTT. Translation gives CASRPASFDTDTQYF.

The rearrangement links TRBV4-2 to TRBJ2-7; 8 bases fit TRBD2. The CDR3 has 16 residues. The trim removed 1 base at V and 4 bases at J, leaving 9 bases unmatched. The germline V gene has CDR1 LGHNA and CDR2 YNFKEQ. Written as DNA, the CDR3 is TGTGCCAGCAGCCAAGGGTGGCCAGCGGGAGCTTACGAGCAGTACTTC. Amino acids: CASSQGWPAGAYEQYF.

The J gene is TRBJ1-4, the V gene TRBV5-1; D may be TRBD1 (5 bases). V was pared by 0 bases and J by 5 bases, with 11 bases between. This CDR3 is built from 15 residues. The germline gives CDR1 SGHRS, CDR2 YFSETQ. As DNA, the CDR3 is TGCGCCAGCAGCTTGGATACGGGGGGAAATGAAAAACTGTTTTTT. Its translation: CASSLDTGGNEKLFF. Together with reference TRBV5-1 and TRBJ1-4, the CDR3 gives the full variable domain: KAGVTQTPRYLIKTRGQQVTLSCSPISGHRSVSWYQQTPGQGLQFLFEYFSETQRNKGNFPGRFSGRQFSNSRSEMNVSTLELGDSALYLCASSLDTGGNEKLFFGSGTQLSVL.

The chain links TRBV5-1 to TRBJ1-1; 9 bases agree with TRBD1. Unmatched junction bases numbered 9, after V lost 0 bases and J lost 0 bases. This CDR3 contains 18 residues. Germline values: CDR1 SGHRS, CDR2 YFSETQ. The DNA of the CDR3 is TGCGCCAGCAGCTTGGGATTCGGGACAGGGCTCATGAACACTGAAGCTTTCTTT. Protein product: CASSLGFGTGLMNTEAFF.

This chain uses TRBV9 with TRBJ2-3; 7 bases match TRBD1. The V gene end was trimmed by 4 bases and the J gene end by 1 base; junction bases not matched to a gene: 3. There are 14 residues in the CDR3. CDR1 and CDR2 (germline): SGDLS, YYNGEE. The CDR3 is CASSKGARTDTQYF. The CDR3 DNA follows: TGTGCCAGCAGCAAGGGGGCGCGCACAGATACGCAGTATTTT.

J is TRBJ2-1 and V is TRBV4-3, with 9 bases matching TRBD2. CDR1 and CDR2 from the germline V gene are LGHNA and YSLEER. This CDR3 region has 18 residues. Trimming took 1 base from V and 0 from J; bases not matched to a gene: 7. The CDR3 bases are TGCGCCAGCAGCCAAGCTAGCGGGGCCCATAGCTCCTACAATGAGCAGTTCTTC. It specifies CASSQASGAHSSYNEQFF.

This chain joins TRBV21-1 and TRBJ1-1. TRBV21-1 is tagged as a pseudogene. The CDR3 sequence is 14 residues long. The CDR3 loop is CASSKARGNTEAFF. The CDR3 DNA follows: TGTGCCAGCAGCAAAGCGCGGGGCAACACTGAAGCTTTCTTT.

This chain joins TRBV2 and TRBJ1-6; possible D gene TRBD1, 6 bases. V was trimmed by 3 bases and J by 7 bases, leaving 10 bases between them. CDR3 length equals 14 residues. The germline CDR1 and CDR2 sequences are SNHLY and FYNNEI. This chain's CDR3 is CASSEAGDNSPLHF. As DNA, the CDR3 is TGTGCCAGCAGTGAGGCAGGGGACAATTCACCCCTCCACTTT.

The V and J genes are TRBV5-3 and TRBJ1-1; D is unclear. TRBV5-3 is labeled an ORF, and its function is uncertain. The CDR3 extends over 16 amino acids. Trimming took 1 base from V and 1 from J, leaving 14 bases between them. CDR3 in amino acids: CARSLRLGTWNTEAFF. Here the CDR3 DNA reads TGTGCCAGAAGCTTGAGACTAGGCACTTGGAACACTGAAGCTTTCTTT.

The genes are TRBV5-6 and TRBJ1-1, with a possible D match to TRBD1 (5 bases). CDR1 and CDR2 from the germline V gene are SGHDT and YYEEEE. The V gene lost 0 bases and the J gene lost 2 bases, with 5 bases spanning the gap. There are 13 residues in the CDR3. The CDR3 loop is CASSLGDNTEAFF. The DNA for the CDR3 is TGTGCCAGCAGCTTGGGGGACAACACTGAAGCTTTCTTT.

V and J are TRBV9 and TRBJ1-4; D not resolved. The CDR3 contains 14 residues. From germline, CDR1 is SGDLS and CDR2 YYNGEE. V lost 0 bases and J lost 4, with 7 bases in between. CDR3 DNA sequence: TGTGCCAGCAGCGTAGGGTCGGGTAATGAAAAACTGTTTTTT. Translating it yields CASSVGSGNEKLFF.

The chain is built from TRBV5-6 and TRBJ2-7, with a possible D match to TRBD1 (5 bases). Germline loops: CDR1 SGHDT, CDR2 YYEEEE. With 0 bases removed from V and 7 bases from J, the gap between germline ends came to 14 bases. The CDR3 length is 14 residues. The CDR3 region has the DNA TGTGCCAGCAGCTTGGCTTGGACAAGGAAGGAGCAGTACTTC. Its protein is CASSLAWTRKEQYF.

The CDR3 here is CASSLIVSGTTMGYTF. Here the CDR3 DNA reads TGTGCCAGCAGCTTAATAGTATCAGGAACGACAATGGGCTACACCTTC. This chain connects TRBV7-3 to TRBJ1-2; D is unresolved. Per the germline V gene, CDR1 is SGHTA and CDR2 is FQGTGA. This CDR3 spans 16 amino acids. V lost 1 base and J lost 8, with 20 bases in between.

The chain combines TRBV9 with TRBJ2-7; tentative D call: TRBD1 (5 bases). Per the germline V gene, CDR1 is SGDLS and CDR2 is YYNGEE. The V gene lost 4 bases and the J gene lost 3 bases, with 20 bases spanning the gap. The CDR3 has 16 residues. CDR3 bases: TGTGCCAGCAGCCCGGTAGGGGATCCGCCTCTCTACGAGCAGTACTTC. Its translation is CASSPVGDPPLYEQYF. The entire variable domain, with the rest obtained from reference TRBV9 and TRBJ2-7, is as follows: DSGVTQTPKHLITATGQRVTLRCSPRSGDLSVYWYQQSLDQGLQFLIQYYNGEERAKGNILERFSAQQFPDLHSELNLSSLELGDSALYFCASSPVGDPPLYEQYFGPGTRLTVT.

This chain links TRBV10-3 with TRBJ2-5; no definite D call. Trimming took off 2 bases at V and 5 bases at J, with 9 bases between the two ends. CDR3 length: 13 residues. CDR1 is ENHRY and CDR2 is SYGVKD in the germline V gene. The CDR3 loop is CAISEQARETQYF. The CDR3 DNA reads as TGTGCCATCAGTGAGCAGGCCCGGGAGACCCAGTACTTC.

The chain has TRBV2 and TRBJ2-7; D possibly uses TRBD1 or TRBD2 (5 bases each). V gave up 7 bases and J gave up 0 bases, with 13 bases separating them. Looked up from germline, CDR1 is SNHLY and CDR2 is FYNNEI. This CDR3 contains 14 residues. CDR3 loop: CASTGTVSSYEQYF. In DNA, the CDR3 is TGTGCCAGCACCGGGACCGTAAGCTCCTACGAGCAGTACTTC.

The V call is TRBV28, the J call TRBJ1-2; TRBD1 is a possible D gene (6 bases). The CDR3 totals 14 residues. Germline CDR1 MDHEN, CDR2 SYDVKM. V was clipped by 5 bases and J by 5 bases, with 15 bases between them. Here the CDR3 reads CASSTGGLLYGYTF. CDR3 in DNA: TGTGCCAGCAGTACGGGGGGGCTCTTGTATGGCTACACCTTC.

The chain employs TRBV19 and TRBJ2-3, with a possible D match to TRBD2 (5 bases). Germline V gene data show CDR1 as LNHDA and CDR2 as SQIVND (reference sequence). V was clipped by 6 bases and J by 4 bases, with 14 bases between them. This CDR3 has 14 amino acids. CDR3 in DNA: TGTGCCAGTAGAAGAGGACCGCGGGCAGATACGCAGTATTTT. Translation: CASRRGPRADTQYF. The entire variable domain, with the rest obtained from reference TRBV19 and TRBJ2-3, is as follows: DGGITQSPKYLFRKEGQNVTLSCEQNLNHDAMYWYRQDPGQGLRLIYYSQIVNDFQKGDIAEGYSVSREKKESFPLTVTSAQKNPTAFYLCASRRGPRADTQYFGPGTRLTVL.

V and J are TRBV7-8 and TRBJ2-5; TRBD1 aligns across 7 bases. The DNA end favors TRBJ2-7, so the J call may be wrong. The CDR3 is 14 residues long. CDR1 and CDR2 from the germline V gene are SGHVS and FQNEAQ. The chain's CDR3 is CASSLRQGPYEQYF. The CDR3 DNA sequence: TGTGCCAGCAGCTTACGACAGGGTCCCTACGAGCAGTACTTC.

This clone is medium-sized within its sample. This chain joins TRBV27 and TRBJ2-7, with TRBD1 as a possible D gene (6 bases). The CDR3 has 13 amino acids. The V gene's germline CDR1 is MNHEY and CDR2 SMNVEV (reference sequence). Trimming removed 4 bases from V and 3 bases from J, with 10 bases in between. This CDR3 is CASSWDIDYEQYF. The CDR3 DNA is TGTGCCAGCAGTTGGGACATTGACTACGAGCAGTACTTC.

Remarks on this clone: This sample also contains other DNA sequences that code for the same CDR3. V usage is TRBV5-6 and J usage is TRBJ1-1; D is perhaps TRBD1 (6 bases). Trimming cost V 1 base and J 5 bases, with 6 bases left between them. CDR1 SGHDT and CDR2 YYEEEE come from the germline V gene. The CDR3 covers 12 residues. This CDR3 reads CASSLRGTEAFF. CDR3 coding DNA: TGTGCCAGCAGCTTGAGGGGGACTGAAGCTTTCTTT.

V is TRBV19 and J is TRBJ2-7; D may be TRBD1 (6 bases). V lost 1 base to trimming and J lost 2 bases, with 15 bases between them. Germline V CDR1 and CDR2: LNHDA, SQIVND (reference sequence). The CDR3 is 16 amino acids. The CDR3 spells CASSIGTGTSTYEQYF. The CDR3 nucleotides are TGTGCCAGTAGTATAGGAACCGGGACATCGACCTACGAGCAGTACTTC.

This chain links TRBV28 with TRBJ2-7, with 9 bases lining up with TRBD1. Losses at the gene ends were 6 bases for V and 0 bases for J; bases not matched to a gene: 3. CDR1 is MDHEN and CDR2 is SYDVKM in the germline V gene. The CDR3 loop spans 14 amino acids. CDR3 sequence (DNA): TGTGCCAGCAGCGGACAGGGGAGCTCCTACGAGCAGTACTTC. It is translated as CASSGQGSSYEQYF.

V gene TRBV7-2 combines with J gene TRBJ1-1; TRBD1 matches 9 bases. The trim removed 3 bases at V and 1 base at J, leaving 0 bases unmatched. This CDR3 contains 14 residues. Germline V gene data show CDR1 as SGHTA and CDR2 as FQGNSA. CDR3 sequence (DNA): TGTGCCAGCAGCTTGGGACAGGGGAACACTGAAGCTTTCTTT. This encodes CASSLGQGNTEAFF.

V and J are TRBV4-1 and TRBJ2-1; D possibly corresponds to TRBD1 (6 bases). CDR3 length: 14 amino acids. Trimming removed 1 base at V and 8 bases at J, with 12 bases between. Germline V lookup: CDR1 MGHRA, CDR2 YSYEKL. In DNA, the CDR3 is TGCGCCAGCAGCCAAGGGTGGGGACAAGATGAGCAGTTCTTC. Encoded protein: CASSQGWGQDEQFF.

Judged by abundance, this clone is large. The rearrangement uses TRBV19 and TRBJ2-3; a weak D match, TRBD1 (5 bases). The CDR3 contains 14 residues. Germline CDR1 LNHDA, CDR2 SQIVND (reference sequence). V shed 3 bases and J shed 0 bases, with 7 bases lying between them. Here the CDR3 reads CASSMGRSTDTQYF. The CDR3 DNA sequence: TGTGCCAGTAGTATGGGGCGGAGCACAGATACGCAGTATTTT. The whole variable domain, remainder taken from reference TRBV19 and TRBJ2-3, is DGGITQSPKYLFRKEGQNVTLSCEQNLNHDAMYWYRQDPGQGLRLIYYSQIVNDFQKGDIAEGYSVSREKKESFPLTVTSAQKNPTAFYLCASSMGRSTDTQYFGPGTRLTVL.

This clone showed up just a few times. V usage is TRBV29-1 and J usage is TRBJ1-1, with no clear D. Germline CDR1 and CDR2: SQVTM and ANQGSEA. The CDR3 spans 12 residues. Deletions cut 4 bases from V and 2 bases from J, with 8 bases between. CDR3 in amino acids: CSVVRVNTEAFF. The CDR3 nucleotides read TGCAGCGTTGTTCGGGTTAACACTGAAGCTTTCTTT. The full variable domain, completed using reference TRBV29-1 and TRBJ1-1, is SAVISQKPSRDICQRGTSLTIQCQVDSQVTMMFWYRQQPGQSLTLIATANQGSEATYESGFVIDKFPISRPNLTFSTLTVSNMSPEDSSIYLCSVVRVNTEAFFGQGTRLTVV.

This sequence joins TRBV19 and TRBJ2-7; tentatively, D is TRBD1 (6 bases). Germline V gene sequence: CDR1 LNHDA, CDR2 SQIVND (reference sequence). V gave up 3 bases and J gave up 0 bases, with 9 bases separating them. The CDR3 runs 14 residues. The CDR3 is CASSISGASYEQYF. In DNA form, the CDR3 reads TGTGCCAGTAGTATTTCAGGGGCCTCCTACGAGCAGTACTTC.

This clone was observed a single time. Mismatch with germline at one junction end may stem from a read error. This rearrangement joins TRBV6-5 to TRBJ1-1; possibly TRBD1 for D (5 bases). The CDR3 length is 15 residues. Germline V CDR1 and CDR2: MNHEY, SVGAGI. CDR3 coding DNA: TGTGCCAGCAGCTCCCCGACAGCGGTGAACGCTGAAGCTTTCTTT. Translating it yields CASSSPTAVNAEAFF.

The V and J genes are TRBV19 and TRBJ2-7; D call uncertain. The CDR3 runs 12 residues. V was cut by 4 bases and J by 1 base, with 5 bases left in between. In germline, CDR1 is LNHDA, CDR2 SQIVND (reference sequence). Here the CDR3 DNA reads TGTGCCAGTAGTAAGGTGTCCTACGAGCAGTACTTC. Its translation: CASSKVSYEQYF.